What follows are 28 T cell receptor beta chains derived from one specimen sequenced in a study of blood T cell repertoires in COVID-19 (dated by TCRdb to between 2020 and 2021). The library came from the immunoSEQ multiplex PCR assay. The table comes from immuneACCESS by way of TCRdb, which keeps in-frame sequences with V and J called. Part of the clones is missing from these tables; in studies checked, under half for an unresolved V gene and the rest for unknown reasons. For this sample the table gives around 130,000 clones, of which 70% to 85% were detected only once. Together, the top ten hold 12% of the sample. Sequenced sample: peripheral blood. The receptors here all came from a woman aged 55 to 70 with acute or convalescent COVID-19.

The table lists this clone with a few counts. V is TRBV5-1 and J is TRBJ2-1; possible D gene TRBD2, 5 bases. V lost 4 bases and J 10 bases, leaving 12 bases between the germline ends. The CDR3 covers 12 residues. The germline CDR1 and CDR2 sequences are SGHRS and YFSETQ. The CDR3 loop reads CASSLLGREQFF. The CDR3, as DNA: TGCGCCAGCAGCCTTCTTGGGAGAGAGCAGTTCTTC. The full variable domain, in which reference TRBV5-1 and TRBJ2-1 provide the parts outside the CDR3, is KAGVTQTPRYLIKTRGQQVTLSCSPISGHRSVSWYQQTPGQGLQFLFEYFSETQRNKGNFPGRFSGRQFSNSRSEMNVSTLELGDSALYLCASSLLGREQFFGPGTRLTVL.

The J gene is TRBJ1-2, the V gene TRBV6-1; D is possibly TRBD1 (5 bases). Trimming shortened V by 2 bases and J by 3 bases, and 13 bases separated the two germline ends. This CDR3 spans 15 amino acids. Germline CDR1 MNHNS, CDR2 SASEGT. As DNA, the CDR3 is TGTGCCAGCAGTGAAAGGACAAGCCCCTACTATGGCTACACCTTC. Protein product: CASSERTSPYYGYTF.

This clone showed up just once. The chain couples TRBV2 to TRBJ1-2, with 7 bases matching TRBD1. V was pared by 4 bases and J by 2 bases, with 1 base of the junction left unmatched. The CDR3 length is 13 residues. Germline CDR1 reads SNHLY; CDR2 reads FYNNEI. CDR3 nucleotides: TGTGCCAGCAGTGCACAGGGGAACTATGGCTACACCTTC. This translates into CASSAQGNYGYTF.

The rearrangement joins TRBV25-1 to TRBJ2-3; D remains unclear. V lost 7 bases, J lost 0 bases, and 8 bases lay in between. Germline V gene data show CDR1 as MGHDK and CDR2 as SYGVNS. The length of the CDR3 is 13 residues. In DNA form, the CDR3 reads TGTGCCAGCACTGCCACTAGCACAGATACGCAGTATTTT. It encodes CASTATSTDTQYF.

This rearrangement joins TRBV11-2 to TRBJ2-5; 9 bases fit TRBD1. The CDR3 spans 17 residues. V was clipped by 1 base and J by 4 bases; unmatched bases: 10. CDR1 and CDR2 from the germline V gene are SGHAT and FQNNGV. In nucleotides, the CDR3 is TGTGCCAGCAGCTTAGGGGTCCGGACAGGGGATGTAGAGACCCAGTACTTC. As protein: CASSLGVRTGDVETQYF.

The chain links TRBV7-6 to TRBJ1-2; D is unresolved. Trimming removed 5 bases at V and 4 bases at J, with 17 bases between. The CDR3 spans 15 residues. Germline-derived CDR1 and CDR2 are SGHVS and FNYEAQ. This chain's CDR3 is CASSPLISGLYGYTF. The CDR3 coding sequence is TGTGCCAGCAGCCCTTTAATATCAGGTCTCTATGGCTACACCTTC.

This chain connects TRBV12-3 or TRBV12-4 to TRBJ1-1; D remains unclear. The CDR3 runs to 12 residues. V was cut by 6 bases and J by 1 base, with 6 bases left in between. The CDR3 region has the DNA TGTGCCAGCAGCTTCCCGAACACTGAAGCTTTCTTT. This codes for CASSFPNTEAFF.

In this sample, this clone turned up a few times. The chain is built from TRBV5-6 and TRBJ1-2; D not resolved. V lost 5 bases and J 4 bases, leaving 6 bases between the germline ends. This CDR3 spans 11 amino acids. The germline V gene has CDR1 SGHDT and CDR2 YYEEEE. CDR3 coding DNA: TGTGCCAGCAGTCCCGGCTATGGCTACACCTTC. This encodes CASSPGYGYTF.

The chain carries TRBV19 and TRBJ1-2; TRBD1 matches 7 bases. The CDR3 has 15 residues. In germline, CDR1 is LNHDA, CDR2 SQIVND (reference sequence). The J segment lost 4 bases and the V segment lost 6 bases, leaving 11 bases of the junction unmatched. CDR3 sequence: CASSGTVEGGYGYTF. CDR3 DNA sequence: TGTGCCAGTAGCGGGACAGTCGAAGGGGGCTATGGCTACACCTTC.

The chain joins TRBV24-1 to TRBJ1-1; TRBD1 is a possible D gene (5 bases). The ends were cut back, 3 bases at V and 7 bases at J, with 17 bases in the middle. The CDR3 is 15 residues long. The V gene's germline CDR1 is KGHDR and CDR2 SFDVKD. Here the CDR3 DNA reads TGTGCCACCAGTGATGGGGGGGGGATCGAGGGTGAAGCTTTCTTT. As protein: CATSDGGGIEGEAFF.

This clone was picked up one time. The V gene is TRBV4-1, the J gene TRBJ1-2; 7 bases align to TRBD1. Germline CDR1 and CDR2: MGHRA and YSYEKL. This CDR3 has 16 residues. The V segment lost 4 bases and the J segment 7 bases; nucleotides outside the gene matches: 15. The CDR3 reads CASSPQHRQGRAGYTF. CDR3 DNA: TGCGCCAGCAGCCCCCAACACCGACAGGGTCGTGCTGGCTACACCTTC.

This clone was picked up a small number of times. The chain links TRBV19 to TRBJ1-1, with 8 bases identical to TRBD1. The CDR3 has 14 residues. Germline V gene lookup returns CDR1 LNHDA and CDR2 SQIVND (reference sequence). Unmatched junction bases numbered 7, after V lost 5 bases and J lost 5 bases. For the CDR3, the DNA is TGTGCCAGTAGTTTAGGACAGGGATGGACTGAAGCTTTCTTT. Translated: CASSLGQGWTEAFF.

The chain links TRBV24-1 to TRBJ2-1; TRBD1 is a possible D gene (6 bases). CDR1 and CDR2 (germline): KGHDR, SFDVKD. The CDR3 loop spans 16 amino acids. V was pared by 4 bases and J by 0 bases, with 12 bases between. Here the CDR3 reads CATSEAGARSYNEQFF. In nucleotides, the CDR3 is TGTGCCACCAGTGAAGCAGGGGCACGCTCCTACAATGAGCAGTTCTTC.

V is TRBV19 and J is TRBJ1-1; 7 positions match TRBD1. V dropped 6 bases and J dropped 0; count of bases not matched to a gene: 1. This CDR3 has 13 residues. Germline V gene sequence: CDR1 LNHDA, CDR2 SQIVND (reference sequence). Here the CDR3 reads CASRTGMNTEAFF. CDR3 coding DNA: TGTGCCAGTAGGACAGGGATGAACACTGAAGCTTTCTTT. Drawing the rest from reference TRBV19 and TRBJ1-1, the complete variable domain is DGGITQSPKYLFRKEGQNVTLSCEQNLNHDAMYWYRQDPGQGLRLIYYSQIVNDFQKGDIAEGYSVSREKKESFPLTVTSAQKNPTAFYLCASRTGMNTEAFFGQGTRLTVV.

The gene calls are TRBV3-1 (or the pseudogene TRBV3-2) and TRBJ1-6, with 7 bases aligning to TRBD1. The CDR3 runs to 18 residues. CDR1 is LGHDT and CDR2 is YNNKEL in the germline V gene (reference sequence). Losses at the gene ends were 4 bases for V and 9 bases for J; bases not matched to a gene: 18. Here the CDR3 DNA reads TGTGCCAGCAGCCGGACCGGAAGGGACAGCTCTTTTCCTTCACCCCTCCACTTT. Encoded protein: CASSRTGRDSSFPSPLHF.

The V gene is TRBV4-1, the J gene TRBJ2-5, with D maybe TRBD2 (6 bases). The CDR3 is 14 amino acids. The V gene's germline CDR1 is MGHRA and CDR2 YSYEKL. Trimming removed 6 bases from V and 5 bases from J, with 16 bases in between. For the CDR3, the DNA is TGCGCCAGCAGTGAGGTCGAGGGAGGCGAGACCCAGTACTTC. Protein sequence: CASSEVEGGETQYF.

In the case of this clone: The junction departs from the called germline gene at one end, perhaps through a read error. This sequence joins TRBV29-1 and TRBJ1-1, with D hard to call. Germline CDR1 and CDR2: SQVTM and ANQGSEA. CDR3 size: 12 residues. The CDR3 loop reads CSAEETLTEAFF. The CDR3 coding sequence is TGCAGCGCTGAAGAGACACTGACTGAAGCTTTCTTT.

The chain combines TRBV11-3 with TRBJ2-7; D call uncertain. Per germline, CDR1 SGHNT and CDR2 YENEEA. V lost 2 bases and J 6 bases, leaving 8 bases between the germline ends. The CDR3 is made up of 12 amino acids. The CDR3 bases are TGTGCCAGCAGCTTATACATATCCGAGCAGTACGTC. It is translated as CASSLYISEQYV.

This rearrangement joins TRBV7-3 to TRBJ1-1; TRBD1 agrees at 7 bases. V trimming: 4 bases; J trimming: 1 base; junction bases outside the gene matches: 3. The length of the CDR3 is 14 residues. Germline V lookup: CDR1 SGHTA, CDR2 FQGTGA. CDR3 bases: TGTGCCAGCAGCTCGGGGACAGAGAACACTGAAGCTTTCTTT. Protein: CASSSGTENTEAFF.

The chain couples TRBV30 to TRBJ1-1; D gene unclear. Germline CDR1 and CDR2: GTSNPN and SVGIG (reference sequence). The CDR3 covers 13 residues. V was shortened by 3 bases and J by 0 bases, with 8 bases between the two germline ends. CDR3 sequence reads: CAWSGSLNTEAFF. The CDR3 DNA follows: TGTGCCTGGAGCGGGAGCTTGAACACTGAAGCTTTCTTT.

The V and J genes are TRBV29-1 and TRBJ1-1; D is ambiguous. Trimming took 7 bases from V and 1 from J, leaving 16 bases between them. The CDR3 spans 14 residues. The germline V gene has CDR1 SQVTM and CDR2 ANQGSEA. This CDR3 is CSAQQSFGNTEAFF. CDR3 bases: TGCAGCGCTCAACAGTCCTTCGGGAACACTGAAGCTTTCTTT.

This clone has only one observation. The V gene is TRBV24-1, the J gene TRBJ1-5, with 7 bases that match TRBD1. The trim removed 9 bases at V and 9 bases at J, leaving 10 bases unmatched. The germline gives CDR1 KGHDR, CDR2 SFDVKD. CDR3 length equals 13 residues. Written as DNA, the CDR3 is TGTGCCACCCAAGCGACAGGGCTCGCGCCCCAGCATTTT. It encodes CATQATGLAPQHF.

The V call is TRBV4-1, the J call TRBJ1-2; D may be TRBD1 (6 bases). The V gene lost 4 bases and the J gene lost 5 bases, with 20 bases spanning the gap. Germline values: CDR1 MGHRA, CDR2 YSYEKL. The CDR3 consists of 16 residues. The CDR3 region has the DNA TGCGCCAGCAGCCCCCAACAGGGTCGAACCTTTTATGGCTACACCTTC. It is translated as CASSPQQGRTFYGYTF.

The chain employs TRBV14 and TRBJ2-1, with unresolved D. CDR1 is SGHDN, CDR2 FVKESK, per germline. The V gene lost 0 bases and the J gene lost 6 bases, with 12 bases spanning the gap. This CDR3 region has 15 residues. The CDR3 nucleotides read TGTGCCAGCAGCCAAGATTTGCGACTTTTCAATGAGCAGTTCTTC. It is translated as CASSQDLRLFNEQFF.

The V and J genes are TRBV5-1 and TRBJ2-7; 7 bases align to TRBD1. Germline CDR1 and CDR2: SGHRS and YFSETQ. There are 15 residues in the CDR3. After removal of 6 bases from V and 0 bases from J, the junction contained 9 bases not matched to a gene. The CDR3 sequence is CASTDGQVDSYEQYV. The CDR3 DNA reads as TGCGCCAGCACCGACGGACAGGTAGACTCCTACGAGCAGTACGTC.

V gene TRBV11-3 combines with J gene TRBJ2-2; 8 bases are a match to TRBD1. V lost 0 bases and J lost 5; bases outside the gene matches: 2. The length of the CDR3 is 15 residues. Germline V gene sequence: CDR1 SGHNT, CDR2 YENEEA. The CDR3 coding sequence is TGTGCCAGCAGCTTAGACAGGGGGCAGACCGGGGAGCTGTTTTTT. This encodes CASSLDRGQTGELFF.

The genes are TRBV5-1 and TRBJ1-1, with D tentatively TRBD1 (6 bases). The CDR3 loop spans 13 amino acids. Trimming pared 4 bases from V and 5 bases from J, leaving 12 bases between. Germline V gives CDR1 SGHRS, CDR2 YFSETQ. The CDR3 reads CASSPGQHTEAFF. DNA of the CDR3: TGCGCCAGCAGCCCCGGACAGCATACTGAAGCTTTCTTT. Looking up the rest from reference TRBV5-1 and TRBJ1-1 gives the full variable domain: KAGVTQTPRYLIKTRGQQVTLSCSPISGHRSVSWYQQTPGQGLQFLFEYFSETQRNKGNFPGRFSGRQFSNSRSEMNVSTLELGDSALYLCASSPGQHTEAFFGQGTRLTVV.

The V and J genes are TRBV15 and TRBJ1-4; the D is unclear. Germline-derived CDR1 and CDR2 are LNHNV and YYDKDF (reference sequence). CDR3 length: 11 amino acids. V was shortened by 1 base and J by 11 bases, with 5 bases between the two germline ends. CDR3 nucleotides: TGTGCCACCAGCAGAGGGGAGAAACTGTTTTTT. This codes for CATSRGEKLFF. Using reference TRBV15 and TRBJ1-4 for the parts outside the CDR3, the full variable domain is DAMVIQNPRYQVTQFGKPVTLSCSQTLNHNVMYWYQQKSSQAPKLLFHYYDKDFNNEADTPDNFQSRRPNTSFCFLDIRSPGLGDTAMYLCATSRGEKLFFGSGTQLSVL.